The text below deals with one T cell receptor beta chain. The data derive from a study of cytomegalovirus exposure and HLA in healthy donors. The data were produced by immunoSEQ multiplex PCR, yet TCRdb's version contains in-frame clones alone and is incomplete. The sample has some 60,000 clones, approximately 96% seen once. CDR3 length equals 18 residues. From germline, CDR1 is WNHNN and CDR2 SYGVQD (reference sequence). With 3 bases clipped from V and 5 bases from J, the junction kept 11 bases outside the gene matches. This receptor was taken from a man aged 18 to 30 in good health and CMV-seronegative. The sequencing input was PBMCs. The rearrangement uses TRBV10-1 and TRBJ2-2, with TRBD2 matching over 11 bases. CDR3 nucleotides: TGCGCCAGCAGTGACGACACACTAGCGGGAGTTGGGACCGGGGAGCTGTTTTTT. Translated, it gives CASSDDTLAGVGTGELFF.